The 3 T cell receptor beta chains in this list originate from one sample, sequenced in a study of glioma-infiltrating T cells. TCR alpha and beta CDR3 regions were amplified from RNA using iRepertoire nested multiplex PCR. TCRdb recomputed calls from the multiplex PCR reads with MiXCR, one row per CDR3 protein. Among around 150,000 distinct CDR3 sequences listed, about 39% were seen once. The specimen sequenced was glioma tissue, nonneoplastic brain tissue, or PBMCs (not recorded which). The receptors here all came from a human donor with low-grade glioma or glioblastoma, undergoing nonglioma brain surgery, or in good health (not recorded which).

This clonotype was found a few times. The chain links TRBV9 to TRBJ1-3, with 7 bases aligning to TRBD1. Unmatched junction bases numbered 2, after V lost 4 bases and J lost 1 base. CDR3 length: 14 residues. The germline V gene encodes CDR1 SGDLS and CDR2 YYNGEE. This CDR3 is CASSLGQSGNTIYF. CDR3 in DNA: TGTGCCAGCAGCCTGGGACAGTCTGGAAACACCATATATTTT.

This clonotype was counted a few times. CDR3 DNA: TGTGCCAGCAGTTACGGGGACTACCGCTACGAGCAGTACTTC. This codes for CASSYGDYRYEQYF. The genes are TRBV6-2 or TRBV6-3 and TRBJ2-7, with 7 bases matching TRBD2. Germline loops: CDR1 MNHEY, CDR2 SVGEGT. After removal of 2 bases from V and 3 bases from J, the junction contained 4 bases not matched to a gene. This CDR3 spans 14 amino acids.

There are a few counts of this clonotype. This chain connects TRBV20-1 to TRBJ2-3, with unresolved D. This CDR3 is 10 amino acids long. Germline V lookup: CDR1 DFQATT, CDR2 SNEGSKA (reference sequence). V was clipped by 7 bases and J by 5 bases, with 7 bases between them. CDR3 region: CSVSRDTQYF. The CDR3 nucleotides are TGCAGTGTTTCCCGAGATACGCAGTATTTT.